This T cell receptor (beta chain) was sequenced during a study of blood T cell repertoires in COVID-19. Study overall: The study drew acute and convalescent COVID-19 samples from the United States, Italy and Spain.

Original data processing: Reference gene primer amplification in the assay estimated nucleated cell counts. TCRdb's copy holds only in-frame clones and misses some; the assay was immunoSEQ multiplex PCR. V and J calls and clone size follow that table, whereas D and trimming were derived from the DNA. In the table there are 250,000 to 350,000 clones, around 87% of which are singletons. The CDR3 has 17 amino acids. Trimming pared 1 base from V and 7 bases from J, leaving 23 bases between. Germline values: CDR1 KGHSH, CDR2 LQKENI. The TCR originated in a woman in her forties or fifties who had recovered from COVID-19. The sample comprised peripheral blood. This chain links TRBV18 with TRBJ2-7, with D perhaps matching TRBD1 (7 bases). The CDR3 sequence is CASSPQSSWAGGGEQYF. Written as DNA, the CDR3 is TGTGCCAGCTCACCACAGTCGTCCTGGGCAGGGGGAGGAGAGCAGTACTTC.